This T cell receptor beta chain was identified during a study of regulatory T cells in long-lasting Graves disease. The study, taken as a whole, reports: The analysis examined peripheral blood only and excluded thyroid tissue. Less diverse TCR repertoires were seen in persistent Graves' patients than in newly diagnosed ones. Favored gene segments in persistent disease were TRBV28, TRBJ1-2 and TRBJ2-5.

Germline V lookup: CDR1 SEHNR, CDR2 FQNEAQ (reference sequence). This CDR3 spans 15 amino acids. V lost 3 bases to trimming and J lost 2 bases, with 12 bases between them. For this clonotype: Antigen specificity is unknown.

Sequencing libraries for TCR beta were prepared with iRepertoire HTBI primers and Arm-PCR of CDR3 regions. MiXCR, applied by TCRdb to the multiplex PCR reads, yields one record per CDR3 protein. The sample includes 250,000 to 400,000 distinct CDR3 sequences, over 15% seen only once; the top ten take roughly 40%. The sample's time point: newly diagnosed GD, antithyroid drugs for less than 3 months. With RNA extracted from PBMCs as input, the TCR library was made. The sample here was peripheral blood mononuclear cells (PBMCs), taken at new diagnosis, from a patient treated with antithyroid drugs. This chain joins TRBV7-9 and TRBJ2-3; D call uncertain. This receptor was taken from a female donor with Graves disease. CDR3 DNA: TGTGCCAGCAGCTTCTCTTCCAGGCCCACAGATACGCAGTATTTT. Amino acid sequence: CASSFSSRPTDTQYF.